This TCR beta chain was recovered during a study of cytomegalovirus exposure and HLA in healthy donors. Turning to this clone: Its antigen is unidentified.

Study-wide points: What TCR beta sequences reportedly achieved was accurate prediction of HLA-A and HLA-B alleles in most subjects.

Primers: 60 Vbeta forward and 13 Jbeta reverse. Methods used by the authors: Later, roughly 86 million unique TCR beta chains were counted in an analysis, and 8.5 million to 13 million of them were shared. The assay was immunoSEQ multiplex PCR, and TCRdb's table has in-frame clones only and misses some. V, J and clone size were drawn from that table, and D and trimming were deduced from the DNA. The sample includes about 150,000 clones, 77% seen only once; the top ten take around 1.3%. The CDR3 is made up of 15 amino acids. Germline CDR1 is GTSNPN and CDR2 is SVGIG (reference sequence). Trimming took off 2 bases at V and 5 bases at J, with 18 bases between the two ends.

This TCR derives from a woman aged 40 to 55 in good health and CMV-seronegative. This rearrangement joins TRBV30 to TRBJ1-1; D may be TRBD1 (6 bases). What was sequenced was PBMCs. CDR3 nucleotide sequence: TGTGCCTGGAGTCGCATTTGGGGGAGGGGGACTGAAGCTTTCTTT. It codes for CAWSRIWGRGTEAFF. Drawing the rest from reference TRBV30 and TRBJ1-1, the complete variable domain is SQTIHQWPATLVQPVGSPLSLECTVEGTSNPNLYWYRQAAGRGLQLLFYSVGIGQISSEVPQNLSASRPQDRQFILSSKKLLLSDSGFYLCAWSRIWGRGTEAFFGQGTRLTVV.